This T cell receptor beta chain was profiled in a study of T cells after yellow fever vaccination. Looking at the study overall: Where fractions had low cell numbers, libraries were prepared from them with the SMART-Seq v4 Ultra Low Input RNA kit.

TCR cDNA, made by 5'RACE template switching, carried an added universal primer site and UMIs. TCRdb ran MiXCR on the 5' RACE reads and lists one entry per CDR3 protein. The data contain some 400,000 distinct CDR3 sequences, 6.2% of them singletons. Deletions cut 0 bases from V and 3 bases from J, with 12 bases between. Looked up from germline, CDR1 is MNHEY and CDR2 is SVGAGI. The CDR3 length is 15 residues. Note on this clonotype: Its antigen is not known.

Study-level results: Few clonotypes appeared in both CD4 and CD8 compartments. Most clones from primary vaccination resurfaced after the booster (around 97% CD4, over 75% CD8).

This clonotype was obtained from a man between 25 and 39 years old who received the YFV17D yellow fever vaccine. The genes are TRBV6-5 and TRBJ2-7; D unresolved. This sample comprised PBMCs, obtained 5 days after the yellow fever booster vaccination. The CDR3 here is CASSYSSLANYEQYF. The CDR3 DNA reads TGTGCCAGCAGTTACTCGAGTTTGGCAAACTACGAGCAGTACTTC.